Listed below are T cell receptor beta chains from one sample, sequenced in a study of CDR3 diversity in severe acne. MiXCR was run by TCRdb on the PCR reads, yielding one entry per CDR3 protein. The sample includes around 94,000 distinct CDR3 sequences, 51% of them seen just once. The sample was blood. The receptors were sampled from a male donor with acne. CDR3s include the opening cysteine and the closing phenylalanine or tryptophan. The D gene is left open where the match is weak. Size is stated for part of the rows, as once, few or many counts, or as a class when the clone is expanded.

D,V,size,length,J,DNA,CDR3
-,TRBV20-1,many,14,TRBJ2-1,TGCAGTGCTAGAGACGGGGGCTCCTACAATGAGCAGTTCTTC,CSARDGGSYNEQFF
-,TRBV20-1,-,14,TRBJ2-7,TGCAGTGCTAGGCGGGATAAAGGGGCCGGGGAGCTGTACTTC,CSARRDKGAGELYF
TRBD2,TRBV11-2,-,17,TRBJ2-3,TGTGCCAGCAGCTTACATCTAGCGGGAGGGTTACGCGATGAGCAGTATTTT,CASSLHLAGGLRDEQYF
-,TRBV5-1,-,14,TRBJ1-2,TGCGCCAGCAGCTTTCAGCCCTCTAACTATGGCTACACCTTC,CASSFQPSNYGYTF
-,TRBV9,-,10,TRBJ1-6,TGTGCCAGCCCGAATTCACCCCTCCACTTT,CASPNSPLHF
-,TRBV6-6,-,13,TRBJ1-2,TGTGCCAGCAATGGGGGGGGGACCTATGGCTACACCTTC,CASNGGGTYGYTF
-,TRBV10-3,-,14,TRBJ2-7,TGTGCCATCAACCCCGGGAGTTTCTCCTACGAGCAGTACTTC,CAINPGSFSYEQYF
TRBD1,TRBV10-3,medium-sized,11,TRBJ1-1,TGTGCCATCAGCCGGGACAGCGAAGCTTTCTTT,CAISRDSEAFF
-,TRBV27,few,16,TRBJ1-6,TGTGCCAGCGGTCAAGTGGCGGGGTGGGGGGGTTCACCCCTCCACTTT,CASGQVAGWGGSPLHF
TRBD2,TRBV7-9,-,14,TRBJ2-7,TGTGCCAGCAGCCCGGGACTAGGGACCTACGAGCAGTACTTC,CASSPGLGTYEQYF
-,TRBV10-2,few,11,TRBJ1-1,TGCGCCAGCAGTTCTCTACAGGAAGCTTTCTTT,CASSSLQEAFF
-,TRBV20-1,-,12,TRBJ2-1,TGCAGTGCTAGCGGGAGAACCGATGAGCAGTTCTTC,CSASGRTDEQFF
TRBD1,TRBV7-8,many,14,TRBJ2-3,TGTGCCAGCAGCTTGACAGGGTCTACAGATACGCAGTATTTT,CASSLTGSTDTQYF
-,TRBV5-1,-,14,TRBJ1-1,TGCGCCAGCAGCTTGGAGGGGGGGCTACTTGAAGCTTTCTTT,CASSLEGGLLEAFF
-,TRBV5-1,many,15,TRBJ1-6,TGCGCCAGCAGCTTTGAGGACGTCTCTATAGATCCCCTCCACTTT,CASSFEDVSIDPLHF
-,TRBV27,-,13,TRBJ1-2,TGTGCCAGCAGTTATTCAACAGAGTATGGCTACACCTTC,CASSYSTEYGYTF
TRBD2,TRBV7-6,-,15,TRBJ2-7,TGTGCCAGCAGCCCCGGACTAGCGGTAACCTACGAGCAGTACTTC,CASSPGLAVTYEQYF
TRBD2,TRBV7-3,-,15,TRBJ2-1,TGTGCCAGCAGCTGGACTAGCGGGATCACCAATGAGCAGTTCTTC,CASSWTSGITNEQFF
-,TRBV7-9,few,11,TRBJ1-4,TGTGCCAGCAGCTTAGGGCAGGGACTGTTTTTT,CASSLGQGLFF
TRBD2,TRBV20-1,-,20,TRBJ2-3,TGCAGTGCTAGAGGTCCCCGACTAGCGGGTGGGCCTACGAATGCGGATACGCAGTATTTT,CSARGPRLAGGPTNADTQYF
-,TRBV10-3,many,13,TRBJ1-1,TGTGCCAGCGCTGGCTGGGGTAACACTGAAGCTTTCTTT,CASAGWGNTEAFF
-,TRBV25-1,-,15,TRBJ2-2,TGTGCCAGCAGTGAATGGCGGTCGTCGGCCGGGGAGCCGTTTTTT,CASSEWRSSAGEPFF
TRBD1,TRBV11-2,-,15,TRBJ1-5,TGTGCCAGCAGCTTAGAGACAGGGAGCTTTCAGCCCCAGCATTTT,CASSLETGSFQPQHF
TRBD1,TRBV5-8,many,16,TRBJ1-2,TGTGCCAGCAGCCAAGGACAGGGGTTAACCCAAGCGGGCTACACCTTC,CASSQGQGLTQAGYTF
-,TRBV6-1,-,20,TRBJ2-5,-,CASSPKGHTEAFFGQGTQYF
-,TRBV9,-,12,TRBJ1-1,TGTGCCAGCAGTGAGCAGGGCACTGAAGCTTTCTTT,CASSEQGTEAFF
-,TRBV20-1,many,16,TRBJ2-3,TGCAGTGCTAGGAAGGGGGAGGGACTACACACAGATACGCAGTATTTT,CSARKGEGLHTDTQYF
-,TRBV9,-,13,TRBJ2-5,TGTGCCAGCAGCGTAGGGGCGGAAGAGACCCAGTACTTC,CASSVGAEETQYF
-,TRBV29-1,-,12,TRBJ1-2,TGCAGCGTGGCAGAAGTCCACTATGGCTACACCTTC,CSVAEVHYGYTF
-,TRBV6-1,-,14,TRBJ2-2,TGTGCCAGCACCGAGGAGACTCCCGCCGGGGAGCTGTTTTTT,CASTEETPAGELFF
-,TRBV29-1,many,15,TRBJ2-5,TGCAGCGTTGAAGGCGGTGGACCTACGAAAGAGACCCAGTACTTC,CSVEGGGPTKETQYF
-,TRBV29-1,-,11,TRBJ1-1,TGCAGCGTTGAAACAGTGACTGAAGCTTTCTTT,CSVETVTEAFF
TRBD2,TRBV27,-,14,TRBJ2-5,TGTGCCAGCACCGTTAAAGCGGGGGGGAAGCCCCAGTACTTC,CASTVKAGGKPQYF
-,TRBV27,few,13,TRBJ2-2,TGTGCCAGCAGTTTAAACGGACCCGGGGAGCTGTTTTTT,CASSLNGPGELFF
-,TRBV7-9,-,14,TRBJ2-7,TGTGCCAGCACCTCACCCCGTGGGAGCTACGAGCAGTACTTC,CASTSPRGSYEQYF
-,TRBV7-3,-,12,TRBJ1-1,TGTGCCAGCAGCCCTGGAACTACTGAAGCTTTCTTT,CASSPGTTEAFF
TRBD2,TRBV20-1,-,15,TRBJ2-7,TGCAGTGCTAGCAACCCTAGCGGGAGGGCCTACGAGCAGTACTTC,CSASNPSGRAYEQYF
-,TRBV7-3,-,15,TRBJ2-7,TGTGCCAGCAGCTTAGCTCCAGGAACCTACAATGAGCAGTACTTC,CASSLAPGTYNEQYF
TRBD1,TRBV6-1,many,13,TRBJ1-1,TGTGCCAGCAAAGGGACAGAGAACACTGAAGCTTTCTTT,CASKGTENTEAFF
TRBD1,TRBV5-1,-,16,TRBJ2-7,TGCGCCAGCAGCTGGGAGACCGGGACAGACAACTACGAGCAGTACTTC,CASSWETGTDNYEQYF
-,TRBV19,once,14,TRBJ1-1,TGTGCCAGTAGTATTCTGAGCGGGAACACTGAAGCTTTCTTT,CASSILSGNTEAFF
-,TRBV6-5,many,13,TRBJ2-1,TGTGCCAGCAGTTATGGGGATTACAATGAGCAGTTCTTC,CASSYGDYNEQFF
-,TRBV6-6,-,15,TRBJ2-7,TGTGCCAGCAGTGAAGTGGGGACAAGCTCCTACGAGCAGTACTTC,CASSEVGTSSYEQYF
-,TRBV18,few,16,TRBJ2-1,TGTGCCAGCTCTCAGACCCGACAGGTCTCCTACAATGAGCAGTTCTTC,CASSQTRQVSYNEQFF
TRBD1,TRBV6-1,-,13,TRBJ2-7,TGTGCCAGCACCCCCGGACAGGGGTACGAGCAGTACTTC,CASTPGQGYEQYF
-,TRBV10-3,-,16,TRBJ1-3,TGTGCCAGCAGTGAAGCGGCCGGGGGCTTCGGAAACACCATATATTTT,CASSEAAGGFGNTIYF
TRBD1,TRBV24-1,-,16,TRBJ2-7,TGTGCCACCAGTGGGGGACAGCAGGGGGCCACCTACGAGCAGTACTTC,CATSGGQQGATYEQYF
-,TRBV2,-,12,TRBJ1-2,TGTGCCAGCGGGGACGATGGGATCGGCTACACCTTC,CASGDDGIGYTF
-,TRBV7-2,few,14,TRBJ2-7,TGTGCCAGCAGCTGGATAGCGGCCTCCTACGAGCAGTACTTC,CASSWIAASYEQYF
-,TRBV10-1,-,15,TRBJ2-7,TGCGCCAGCAGTGATGGTGTCCAGGGGACCTACGAGCAGTACTTC,CASSDGVQGTYEQYF
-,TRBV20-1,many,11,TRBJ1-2,TGCAGTGCTAGTGAGGGTTATGGCTACACCTTC,CSASEGYGYTF
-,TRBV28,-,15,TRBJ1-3,TGTGCCAGCAGTTTAACTCCCCTCTCTGGAAACACCATATATTTT,CASSLTPLSGNTIYF
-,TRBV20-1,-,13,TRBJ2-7,TGCAGTGCCATGGGTGTCAGCTCCTACGAGCAGTACTTC,CSAMGVSSYEQYF
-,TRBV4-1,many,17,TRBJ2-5,TGCGCCAGCAGCCAAGAATTAGGACCGGGAGCACAAGAGACCCAGTACTTC,CASSQELGPGAQETQYF
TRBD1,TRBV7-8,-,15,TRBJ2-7,TGTGCCAGCAGCTTAGAAGGGGGCAGGGCCTACGAGCAGTACTTC,CASSLEGGRAYEQYF
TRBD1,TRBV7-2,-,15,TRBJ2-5,TGTGCCAGCAGCCCTGGACAGGGGGCAGAAGAGACCCAGTACTTC,CASSPGQGAEETQYF
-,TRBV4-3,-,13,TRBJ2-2,TGCGCCAGCAGCCAAGAAATCGCTGGGGAGCTGTTTTTT,CASSQEIAGELFF
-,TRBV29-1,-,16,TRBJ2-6,TGCAGCGTTGAAGATCCTAGGTTCACTGGGGCCAACGTCCTGACTTTC,CSVEDPRFTGANVLTF
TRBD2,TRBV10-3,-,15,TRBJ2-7,TGTGCCATCAGCCCCACTAGCGGGAGCTCCTACGAGCAGTACTTC,CAISPTSGSSYEQYF
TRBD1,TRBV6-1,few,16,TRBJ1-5,TGTGCCAGCATTGACAGGGGGCGAGGAGGCAATCAGCCCCAGCATTTT,CASIDRGRGGNQPQHF